This TCR beta chain was sequenced in a study of T cells after yellow fever vaccination. Template switching with 5'RACE generated the TCR cDNA and added a universal primer site and UMIs. TCRdb called the 5' RACE reads again in MiXCR, with one record for every CDR3 protein. The table records under 55,000 distinct CDR3 sequences, around 7% of them present only once. The V and J ends lost 6 bases and 2 bases, in that order; junction bases with no gene match: 4. CDR3 length: 15 amino acids. Germline-derived CDR1 and CDR2 are MNHNS and SASEGT. This clonotype was obtained from a man aged 18 to 29 who received the YFV17D yellow fever vaccine. The sample was CD8+ T cells not binding an NS4B(214-222) dextramer, sorted from PBMCs, taken around 45 days after the first yellow fever vaccination. The chain is built from TRBV6-1 and TRBJ2-2; 9 nucleotides agree with TRBD1. The CDR3 region is CASRDRGRNTGELFF. The CDR3 nucleotides read TGTGCCAGCAGGGACAGGGGACGAAACACCGGGGAGCTGTTTTTT.